The entry that follows covers one T cell receptor beta chain sequence. Its specificity is unknown. Its ends do not fully match the called genes, so a read error is possible. The library came from three nested PCR rounds adapted from ARM-PCR protocols. TCRdb reprocessed the multiplex PCR reads with MiXCR, giving one entry per CDR3 protein. The table has roughly 140,000 distinct CDR3 sequences, around two thirds seen once. This sample was taken from a study of tumor and adjacent non-tumor tissue in lung cancer. Study information: The patients, roughly 10 men and roughly 5 women, were roughly 30 to 80 with stage I to III disease.

RNA was extracted from bulk tissue without any cell sorting. Findings and caveats of the study: Tumor tissue had significantly higher TCR diversity than normal lung.

The sequence came from a man in his sixties with small cell lung cancer. Sequenced sample: lung tumor tissue.

DNA for the CDR3: TGTACCAGCAGCTTGGGCCCGACAGACTATGACTACACCTTC. Amino acids: CTSSLGPTDYDYTF. V and J are TRBV11-1 and TRBJ1-2; D may be TRBD1 (5 bases). Germline V gives CDR1 SGHAT, CDR2 FQDESV (reference sequence). The CDR3 loop spans 14 amino acids.